Given below is one T cell receptor (beta chain) in context. Its antigen is unidentified. This specimen belongs to a study of T cells in Graves' hyperthyroidism and ophthalmopathy. Study outcomes and limitations: The authors' 13 V-J model separated ophthalmopathy from stable hyperthyroidism.

TCR beta CDR3 regions were amplified from RNA transcripts. RT-PCR in the first round (using the HTBI primer set) targeted the TCR CDR3. MiXCR, run by TCRdb on the multiplex PCR reads, gives a single entry per CDR3 protein. Of about 270,000 distinct CDR3 sequences detected, over 20% appear once; the ten largest clones hold over 55%. CDR1 and CDR2 (germline): KGHSH, LQKENI. With 3 bases removed from V and 2 bases from J, the gap between germline ends came to 10 bases. The CDR3 has 15 amino acids. The sequence was obtained from a man aged 25 to 40 with Graves' ophthalmopathy. This rearrangement joins TRBV18 to TRBJ2-2; D remains unclear. The sample taken for sequencing was blood. CDR3 coding DNA: TGTGCCAGCTCACCCGTACTGCCAAACACCGGGGAGCTGTTTTTT. Residues: CASSPVLPNTGELFF.